This TCR beta chain was recovered during a study of T cell responses to AZD1222 COVID-19 vaccine. Study-wide findings and caveats: Repertoire sampling occurred only after the peak T cell response. Donors in the cohort were predominantly white British and more often female, and clonal diversity was possibly underestimated. Spike-specific TCR breadth and depth grew following two AZD1222 doses.

As for this clone: Its antigen is as yet unknown.

The ends lost 4 bases at V and 2 bases at J; junction bases unmatched: 8. The CDR3 runs 15 residues. Germline CDR1 and CDR2: MGHRA and YSYEKL. TCRdb's copy holds only in-frame clones and misses some; the assay was immunoSEQ multiplex PCR. This sample yields about 120,000 clones, of which 70% to 90% are seen a single time; approximately 1.5% belongs to the top ten. V usage is TRBV4-1 and J usage is TRBJ2-7, with 7 bases fitting TRBD1. This TCR was sampled from an adult in good health. This specimen was peripheral blood, taken on day 0 of AZD1222 vaccination. The CDR3 loop reads CASSLDETGTYEQYF. DNA of the CDR3: TGCGCCAGCAGCCTGGACGAGACAGGGACCTACGAGCAGTACTTC.